This is a list of T cell receptor beta chains from one sample in a study of regulatory T cells in long-lasting Graves disease. Each CDR3 protein gets one entry after TCRdb re-called the multiplex PCR reads with MiXCR. The table lists fewer than 350,000 distinct CDR3 sequences, 18% of them singletons. Sequencing used peripheral blood mononuclear cells (PBMCs), obtained at new diagnosis, from a patient treated with antithyroid drugs. The receptors stem from a female donor with Graves disease. Each CDR3 is given with its conserved first and last residue. D genes are given only for firm matches. Clone size appears in some rows only: once, few, many, or a class for an expanded clone.

v_call: TRBV30
cdr3_length: 13
clone_size: many
d_call: TRBD1
j_call: TRBJ1-2
cdr3_aa: CAWSTDREYGYTF
cdr3_nt: TGTGCCTGGAGTACAGACAGGGAGTATGGCTACACCTTC

v_call: TRBV24-1
cdr3_length: 14
clone_size: -
d_call: -
j_call: TRBJ1-5
cdr3_aa: CATSEKGWNQPQHF
cdr3_nt: TGTGCCACCAGTGAGAAGGGTTGGAATCAGCCCCAGCATTTT

v_call: TRBV3-1
cdr3_length: 15
clone_size: -
d_call: TRBD2
j_call: TRBJ2-7
cdr3_aa: CASSHRAGVSYEQYF
cdr3_nt: TGTGCCAGCAGCCATCGGGCGGGGGTCTCCTACGAGCAGTACTTC

v_call: TRBV19
cdr3_length: 14
clone_size: -
d_call: -
j_call: TRBJ2-7
cdr3_aa: CASSIKQGTYEQYF
cdr3_nt: TGTGCCAGTAGTATCAAGCAGGGAACCTACGAGCAGTACTTC

v_call: TRBV10-2
cdr3_length: 15
clone_size: -
d_call: TRBD1
j_call: TRBJ2-5
cdr3_aa: CASRPGQREGETQYF
cdr3_nt: TGCGCCAGCAGACCGGGACAGCGAGAAGGAGAGACCCAGTACTTC

v_call: TRBV11-2
cdr3_length: 21
clone_size: many
d_call: -
j_call: TRBJ2-2
cdr3_aa: CASSSPSRGRGGRADAGELFF
cdr3_nt: TGTGCCAGCAGCTCCCCCAGCAGGGGGCGAGGCGGGAGGGCCGACGCCGGGGAGCTGTTTTTT

v_call: TRBV12-3/TRBV12-4
cdr3_length: 15
clone_size: -
d_call: -
j_call: TRBJ1-1
cdr3_aa: CASTRGGNMYTEAFF
cdr3_nt: TGTGCCAGCACTCGGGGAGGGAACATGTACACTGAAGCTTTCTTT

v_call: TRBV24-1
cdr3_length: 14
clone_size: many
d_call: TRBD1
j_call: TRBJ1-2
cdr3_aa: CATSGGQGLAGYTF
cdr3_nt: TGTGCCACCAGTGGGGGACAGGGGCTGGCTGGCTACACCTTC

v_call: TRBV3-1
cdr3_length: 15
clone_size: many
d_call: TRBD2
j_call: TRBJ2-7
cdr3_aa: CASSRKLAGAGEQYF
cdr3_nt: TGTGCCAGCAGCCGAAAACTAGCGGGAGCGGGGGAGCAGTACTTC

v_call: TRBV12-3/TRBV12-4
cdr3_length: 15
clone_size: -
d_call: TRBD2
j_call: TRBJ2-1
cdr3_aa: CASSSGTSGLMEQFF
cdr3_nt: TGTGCCAGCAGTTCCGGGACTAGCGGTCTTATGGAGCAGTTCTTC

v_call: TRBV28
cdr3_length: 14
clone_size: -
d_call: -
j_call: TRBJ1-4
cdr3_aa: CASSDSPSNEKLFF
cdr3_nt: TGTGCCAGCAGTGACAGTCCTTCTAATGAAAAACTGTTTTTT

v_call: TRBV2
cdr3_length: 15
clone_size: many
d_call: -
j_call: TRBJ2-5
cdr3_aa: CASTPQGTSAKTQYF
cdr3_nt: TGTGCCAGCACTCCACAAGGGACCTCGGCGAAGACCCAGTACTTC

v_call: TRBV19
cdr3_length: 19
clone_size: many
d_call: -
j_call: TRBJ2-4
cdr3_aa: CASSVRDLTSRPAKNIQYF
cdr3_nt: TGTGCCAGTAGTGTCCGGGACCTAACTAGTCGTCCGGCCAAAAACATTCAGTACTTC

v_call: TRBV20-1
cdr3_length: 11
clone_size: many
d_call: -
j_call: TRBJ2-1
cdr3_aa: CSTLRSNEQFF
cdr3_nt: TGCAGCACCCTTAGAAGCAATGAGCAGTTCTTC

v_call: TRBV18
cdr3_length: 14
clone_size: -
d_call: TRBD1
j_call: TRBJ2-3
cdr3_aa: CASSHGQVTDTQYF
cdr3_nt: TGTGCCAGCTCCCACGGACAGGTCACAGATACGCAGTATTTT

v_call: TRBV12-3/TRBV12-4
cdr3_length: 14
clone_size: many
d_call: TRBD2
j_call: TRBJ2-1
cdr3_aa: CASSLPSGFNEQFF
cdr3_nt: TGTGCCAGCAGTTTGCCTAGCGGGTTTAATGAGCAGTTCTTC

v_call: TRBV6-5
cdr3_length: 14
clone_size: many
d_call: TRBD2
j_call: TRBJ2-7
cdr3_aa: CASSYTGGSYEQYF
cdr3_nt: TGTGCCAGCAGTTATACCGGGGGGTCCTACGAGCAGTACTTC

v_call: TRBV5-1
cdr3_length: 15
clone_size: -
d_call: TRBD2
j_call: TRBJ2-1
cdr3_aa: CASSQLAGGLDEQFF
cdr3_nt: TGCGCCAGCAGCCAACTAGCGGGAGGGCTGGATGAGCAGTTCTTC

v_call: TRBV7-3
cdr3_length: 13
clone_size: many
d_call: TRBD2
j_call: TRBJ2-1
cdr3_aa: CASSLWREGEQFF
cdr3_nt: TGTGCCAGCAGCTTATGGCGGGAGGGTGAGCAGTTCTTC

v_call: TRBV18
cdr3_length: 15
clone_size: -
d_call: -
j_call: TRBJ2-5
cdr3_aa: CASSSFESKQETQYF
cdr3_nt: TGTGCCAGCTCATCATTTGAAAGTAAGCAAGAGACCCAGTACTTC

v_call: TRBV12-3/TRBV12-4
cdr3_length: 15
clone_size: many
d_call: -
j_call: TRBJ2-2
cdr3_aa: CASSPPGVNTGELFF
cdr3_nt: TGTGCCAGCAGTCCGCCAGGGGTGAACACCGGGGAGCTGTTTTTT

v_call: TRBV9
cdr3_length: 12
clone_size: many
d_call: -
j_call: TRBJ1-2
cdr3_aa: CASSVVEDGYTF
cdr3_nt: TGTGCCAGCAGCGTAGTTGAGGATGGCTACACCTTC

v_call: TRBV20-1
cdr3_length: 12
clone_size: many
d_call: TRBD1
j_call: TRBJ1-2
cdr3_aa: CSAQWTGNGYTF
cdr3_nt: TGCAGTGCACAGTGGACAGGGAATGGCTACACCTTC

v_call: TRBV27
cdr3_length: 17
clone_size: many
d_call: TRBD1
j_call: TRBJ1-1
cdr3_aa: CASSLGRRGGMNTEAFF
cdr3_nt: TGTGCCAGCAGTTTAGGACGGAGAGGGGGCATGAACACTGAAGCTTTCTTT

v_call: TRBV12-3/TRBV12-4
cdr3_length: 14
clone_size: many
d_call: -
j_call: TRBJ1-1
cdr3_aa: CASSHQGQARWAFF
cdr3_nt: TGTGCCAGCAGCCACCAGGGCCAGGCGAGGTGGGCTTTCTTT

v_call: TRBV6-1
cdr3_length: 12
clone_size: many
d_call: TRBD1
j_call: TRBJ2-5
cdr3_aa: CASTQGRETQYF
cdr3_nt: TGTGCCAGTACACAGGGGAGAGAGACCCAGTACTTC

v_call: TRBV5-1
cdr3_length: 16
clone_size: many
d_call: -
j_call: TRBJ1-1
cdr3_aa: CASSLVQGSLNTEAFF
cdr3_nt: TGCGCCAGCAGCTTGGTTCAAGGCAGCCTGAACACTGAAGCTTTCTTT

v_call: TRBV20-1
cdr3_length: 14
clone_size: few
d_call: -
j_call: TRBJ2-4
cdr3_aa: CNQGECSAKNIQYF
cdr3_nt: TGCAATCAAGGAGAGTGCTCGGCCAAAAACATTCAGTACTTC

v_call: TRBV6-1
cdr3_length: 15
clone_size: many
d_call: -
j_call: TRBJ1-2
cdr3_aa: CASSEVGRSIYGYTF
cdr3_nt: TGTGCCAGCAGTGAAGTAGGGAGGTCCATCTATGGCTACACCTTC

v_call: TRBV20-1
cdr3_length: 14
clone_size: -
d_call: TRBD2
j_call: TRBJ2-3
cdr3_aa: CSAVGTSGTDTQYF
cdr3_nt: TGCAGTGCTGTCGGGACTAGCGGCACAGATACGCAGTATTTT

v_call: TRBV18
cdr3_length: 12
clone_size: few
d_call: TRBD1
j_call: TRBJ2-1
cdr3_aa: CASSARGLWQFF
cdr3_nt: TGTGCCAGCTCAGCAAGGGGGCTGTGGCAGTTCTTC

v_call: TRBV29-1
cdr3_length: 15
clone_size: many
d_call: TRBD2
j_call: TRBJ2-5
cdr3_aa: CSAVPRYGGSETQYF
cdr3_nt: TGCAGCGCTGTACCTCGGTACGGCGGGAGCGAGACCCAGTACTTC

v_call: TRBV7-9
cdr3_length: 14
clone_size: many
d_call: -
j_call: TRBJ1-6
cdr3_aa: CASSPGVPGAPLHF
cdr3_nt: TGTGCCAGCAGCCCGGGGGTACCGGGGGCACCCCTCCACTTT

v_call: TRBV5-6
cdr3_length: 15
clone_size: many
d_call: TRBD2
j_call: TRBJ2-4
cdr3_aa: CASSLWREGLNIQYF
cdr3_nt: TGTGCCAGCAGCTTGTGGCGGGAGGGCCTCAACATTCAGTACTTC

v_call: TRBV3-1
cdr3_length: 15
clone_size: -
d_call: -
j_call: TRBJ2-2
cdr3_aa: CASSQVYRNTGELFF
cdr3_nt: TGTGCCAGCAGCCAAGTATACAGAAACACCGGGGAGCTGTTTTTT

v_call: TRBV2
cdr3_length: 15
clone_size: many
d_call: TRBD1
j_call: TRBJ2-1
cdr3_aa: CASGGTGGYFKEQFF
cdr3_nt: TGTGCCAGCGGGGGGACAGGGGGATATTTCAAAGAGCAGTTCTTC

v_call: TRBV10-3
cdr3_length: 12
clone_size: few
d_call: TRBD2
j_call: TRBJ2-3
cdr3_aa: CATASGPDTQYF
cdr3_nt: TGTGCCACTGCTAGCGGACCAGATACGCAGTATTTT

v_call: TRBV11-3
cdr3_length: 13
clone_size: -
d_call: -
j_call: TRBJ2-5
cdr3_aa: CASGPSAEETQYF
cdr3_nt: TGTGCCAGCGGCCCCTCGGCAGAAGAGACCCAGTACTTC

v_call: TRBV28
cdr3_length: 14
clone_size: few
d_call: -
j_call: TRBJ2-3
cdr3_aa: CASSSVDPTDTQYF
cdr3_nt: TGTGCCAGCAGTTCAGTTGACCCGACCGATACGCAGTATTTT

v_call: TRBV24-1
cdr3_length: 17
clone_size: many
d_call: TRBD2
j_call: TRBJ2-1
cdr3_aa: CATSGTSGASSYNEQFF
cdr3_nt: TGTGCCACCAGTGGGACTAGCGGGGCGAGCTCCTACAATGAGCAGTTCTTC

v_call: TRBV12-3/TRBV12-4
cdr3_length: 16
clone_size: many
d_call: -
j_call: TRBJ2-1
cdr3_aa: CASTGPKATSYNEQFF
cdr3_nt: TGTGCCAGCACGGGTCCCAAAGCGACCTCCTACAATGAGCAGTTCTTC

v_call: TRBV13
cdr3_length: 15
clone_size: -
d_call: TRBD2
j_call: TRBJ2-7
cdr3_aa: CASSLGVAGPLEQYF
cdr3_nt: TGTGCCAGCAGCTTAGGAGTAGCGGGACCGTTGGAGCAGTACTTC

v_call: TRBV19
cdr3_length: 13
clone_size: many
d_call: -
j_call: TRBJ2-7
cdr3_aa: CASSTPASYEQYF
cdr3_nt: TGTGCCAGTAGTACACCAGCCTCCTACGAGCAGTACTTC

v_call: TRBV27
cdr3_length: 15
clone_size: many
d_call: TRBD2
j_call: TRBJ2-1
cdr3_aa: CASSSELAGNNEQFF
cdr3_nt: TGTGCCAGCAGTTCCGAGCTAGCGGGAAACAATGAGCAGTTCTTC

v_call: TRBV29-1
cdr3_length: 11
clone_size: -
d_call: TRBD1
j_call: TRBJ1-2
cdr3_aa: CSVEGTGGFTF
cdr3_nt: TGCAGCGTCGAAGGGACAGGTGGCTTTACCTTC

v_call: TRBV12-3/TRBV12-4
cdr3_length: 15
clone_size: many
d_call: TRBD2
j_call: TRBJ2-7
cdr3_aa: CASSSSVTSGPEQYF
cdr3_nt: TGTGCCAGCAGTTCTTCAGTGACTAGCGGGCCCGAGCAGTACTTC

v_call: TRBV4-1
cdr3_length: 16
clone_size: many
d_call: TRBD2
j_call: TRBJ2-5
cdr3_aa: CASSLGRAGVKETQYF
cdr3_nt: TGCGCCAGCAGCCTGGGTCGAGCGGGAGTTAAAGAGACCCAGTACTTC

v_call: TRBV14
cdr3_length: 19
clone_size: few
d_call: TRBD2
j_call: TRBJ2-1
cdr3_aa: CASSQDGEASGSIYNEQFF
cdr3_nt: TGTGCCAGCAGCCAAGACGGTGAGGCTAGCGGGAGTATCTACAATGAGCAGTTCTTC